This T cell receptor beta chain was captured by sequencing in a study of molecular identifiers for immune sequencing clone quantification. The CDR3 loop spans 14 amino acids. TCRdb re-derived calls from the PCR reads in MiXCR, one entry per CDR3 protein. In the table there are 100,000 or so distinct CDR3 sequences, 21% of which are singletons. As for this clonotype: One junction end does not reproduce the germline sequence, and a read error may be involved.

Sorted cells numbering roughly 18,000 to 1,000,000, with 10%, 30% or 50% RNA, yielded the naive CD8 libraries. The chain recombines TRBV12-3 or TRBV12-4 with TRBJ1-5; 8 bases align to TRBD1. The TCR originated in a human donor in good health. Some libraries in this study had Jurkat cell RNA spiked in. The sample consisted of naive CD8+ T cells from blood, with Jurkat cell RNA spiked in. Sample subset: FACS-sorted CD8+CD4-CCR7+CD45RA+ naive T cells. DNA of the CDR3: TGTGCCAGCAGCGAACGACAGGGGAATCAGCCCCAGCGTTTT. It encodes CASSERQGNQPQRF.